The 21 T cell receptor beta chains below come from one sample, sequenced in a study of Ad26.COV2.S vaccination and SARS-CoV-2 variants. Treatment noted: 19 received Ad26.COV2.S at low or high dose, single or two shots; 5 received placebo; per-sample allocation not given. Collection of samples fell on day 63 after the first vaccine or placebo injection. The data were produced by immunoSEQ multiplex PCR, yet TCRdb's version contains in-frame clones alone and is incomplete. The sample comprises about 240,000 clones, around 89% of which are singletons, and around 10% rests with the top ten. The material was peripheral blood, obtained in a trial of Ad26.COV2.S vaccine versus placebo. Source of these receptors: a person aged 18 to 65 who received the Ad26.COV2.S COVID-19 vaccine or a placebo.

This clone showed up just once. The same CDR3 is also encoded by other DNA sequences in this sample. This rearrangement joins TRBV6-4 to TRBJ1-2; D gene uncertain. From germline, CDR1 is MRHNA and CDR2 SNTAGT. The CDR3 runs to 12 residues. Deletions cut 2 bases from V and 2 bases from J, with 3 bases between. The CDR3 nucleotides read TGTGCCAGCAGTGACGGGAACTATGGCTACACCTTC. Residues: CASSDGNYGYTF.

The chain combines TRBV11-2 with TRBJ2-7; D ambiguous. This CDR3 has 12 amino acids. In germline, CDR1 is SGHAT, CDR2 FQNNGV. V lost 5 bases and J 2 bases, leaving 7 bases between the germline ends. CDR3 protein: CASSTTPYEQYF. The CDR3 region has the DNA TGTGCCAGCAGCACTACCCCCTACGAGCAGTACTTC.

The V call is TRBV18, the J call TRBJ2-1; 10 nucleotides align to TRBD1. J gave up 7 bases and V 1 base, and 4 bases lay outside the gene matches. This CDR3 region has 15 residues. In germline, CDR1 is KGHSH, CDR2 LQKENI. This CDR3 is CASSPRGQGSNEQFF. The DNA for the CDR3 is TGTGCCAGCTCACCACGGGGACAGGGGAGTAATGAGCAGTTCTTC.

The gene calls are TRBV6-5 and TRBJ1-5; D may be TRBD1 (5 bases). Trimming removed 8 bases at V and 11 bases at J, with 19 bases between. Germline V gene lookup returns CDR1 MNHEY and CDR2 SVGAGI. The CDR3 runs 13 residues. This CDR3 reads CASGTGPLGAQHF. The DNA for the CDR3 is TGTGCCAGCGGGACGGGCCCCCTGGGGGCCCAGCATTTT.

This clone was detected once. The chain combines TRBV10-3 with TRBJ1-2, with a tentative D call TRBD1 (5 bases). The V end lost 2 bases, the J end lost 0 bases, and 16 bases lay between the germline ends. Germline V gives CDR1 ENHRY, CDR2 SYGVKD. The CDR3 has 17 amino acids. In DNA form, the CDR3 reads TGTGCCATCAGTGAGGGTTGGAGGGGAAGATCTAACTATGGCTACACCTTC. Its protein product is CAISEGWRGRSNYGYTF.

The chain uses TRBV28 and TRBJ1-3, with D perhaps matching TRBD1 (5 bases). There are 15 residues in the CDR3. The germline gives CDR1 MDHEN, CDR2 SYDVKM. Trimming took 5 bases from V and 0 from J, leaving 11 bases between them. In DNA form, the CDR3 reads TGTGCCAGCAGTAAACAGGCGCCCTCTGGAAACACCATATATTTT. Its protein product is CASSKQAPSGNTIYF.

The gene calls are TRBV19 and TRBJ2-7; 7 nucleotides agree with TRBD1. Germline loops: CDR1 LNHDA, CDR2 SQIVND (reference sequence). The CDR3 loop spans 15 amino acids. Losses at the gene ends were 5 bases for V and 5 bases for J; bases not matched to a gene: 12. The CDR3 is CASSADKGALHEQYF. The DNA of the CDR3 is TGTGCCAGTAGTGCCGACAAGGGGGCTTTACACGAGCAGTACTTC.

This rearrangement joins TRBV6-2 or TRBV6-3 to TRBJ2-2; no definite D call. This CDR3 comprises 13 residues. The V end lost 2 bases, the J end lost 7 bases, and 8 bases lay between the germline ends. Germline V CDR1 and CDR2: MNHEY, SVGEGT. Here the CDR3 reads CASSYLPGGELFF. The CDR3 coding sequence is TGTGCCAGCAGTTACCTTCCGGGCGGGGAGCTGTTTTTT.

The table lists this clone with a few counts. J is TRBJ1-3 and V is TRBV6-2 or TRBV6-3; maybe TRBD1 (6 bases). The CDR3 is made up of 15 amino acids. Trimming took off 7 bases at V and 3 bases at J, with 16 bases between the two ends. Germline loops: CDR1 MNHEY, CDR2 SVGEGT. CDR3 amino acids: CASNYLQGFGNTIYF. As DNA, the CDR3 is TGTGCCAGCAATTATTTACAGGGTTTTGGAAACACCATATATTTT.

The chain links TRBV6-5 to TRBJ2-7; the D is unclear. There are 13 residues in the CDR3. Germline CDR1 and CDR2: MNHEY and SVGAGI. Trimming took 5 bases from V and 3 from J, leaving 11 bases between them. The CDR3 DNA reads TGTGCCAGCAGTAGGACGGACCTCTACGAGCAGTACTTC. Residues: CASSRTDLYEQYF.

The chain links TRBV3-1 (or the pseudogene TRBV3-2) to TRBJ1-3; 7 positions match TRBD1. Per germline, CDR1 LGHDT and CDR2 YNNKEL (reference sequence). CDR3 length: 18 residues. Trimming cost V 1 base and J 2 bases; bases outside gene matches: 11. CDR3 sequence: CASSQGPPTGVAGNTIYF. The CDR3 DNA is TGTGCCAGCAGCCAAGGACCCCCAACAGGGGTGGCTGGAAACACCATATATTTT.

J is TRBJ2-7 and V is TRBV15, with D possibly TRBD1 on 6 matching bases. The ends were cut back, 1 base at V and 4 bases at J, with 11 bases in the middle. CDR1 is LNHNV, CDR2 YYDKDF, per germline (reference sequence). The CDR3 extends over 14 amino acids. The CDR3 spells CATSRGVTGYEQYF. The CDR3 nucleotides read TGTGCCACCAGCAGAGGTGTTACAGGGTACGAGCAGTACTTC.

The chain uses TRBV4-2 and TRBJ2-5; unclear D gene. Trimming took 0 bases from V and 1 from J, leaving 3 bases between them. The germline gives CDR1 LGHNA, CDR2 YNFKEQ. The CDR3 covers 13 residues. The DNA of the CDR3 is TGTGCCAGCAGCCAAGAGATCCAAGAGACCCAGTACTTC. Its protein is CASSQEIQETQYF.

This clone came up once. The chain recombines TRBV28 with TRBJ2-3; D might be TRBD1 or TRBD2, each matching 5 bases. Per the germline V gene, CDR1 is MDHEN and CDR2 is SYDVKM. The CDR3 runs to 16 residues. V was cut by 10 bases and J by 3 bases, with 23 bases left in between. CDR3 amino acids: CAIRPGGNTWTDTQYF. The CDR3 DNA is TGTGCCATCAGACCTGGGGGAAACACCTGGACAGATACGCAGTATTTT. The variable domain in full, completed from reference TRBV28 and TRBJ2-3, reads DVKVTQSSRYLVKRTGEKVFLECVQDMDHENMFWYRQDPGLGLRLIYFSYDVKMKEKGDIPEGYSVSREKKERFSLILESASTNQTSMYLCAIRPGGNTWTDTQYFGPGTRLTVL.

On this clone itself: One end of the junction varies from germline; a read error may be responsible. The CDR3 DNA reads TGTGCTAGCAGCTCAAACTTTTACAATGAGCAGTTCTTC. Its translation: CASSSNFYNEQFF. The gene calls are TRBV7-7 and TRBJ2-1; D is unclear. The CDR3 length is 13 residues. Germline CDR1 SSHAT, CDR2 FNYEAQ (reference sequence).

The J gene is TRBJ2-1, the V gene TRBV11-3, with D perhaps TRBD1 or TRBD2 (5 bases each). CDR1 and CDR2 (germline): SGHNT, YENEEA. Trimming removed 5 bases at V and 5 bases at J, with 16 bases between. This CDR3 has 15 amino acids. The chain's CDR3 is CASSAHTGHNNEQFF. The CDR3 nucleotides read TGTGCCAGCAGCGCCCACACGGGGCATAACAATGAGCAGTTCTTC.

The chain joins TRBV18 to TRBJ2-7; 8 bases align to TRBD1. Per germline, CDR1 KGHSH and CDR2 LQKENI. V shed 3 bases and J 3 bases; nucleotides not matched to a gene: 16. The CDR3 covers 18 residues. CDR3 bases: TGTGCCAGCTCACCTCGTGGTTCTGGGACAGGCTCCCTCTACGAGCAGTACTTC. It encodes CASSPRGSGTGSLYEQYF.

The genes are TRBV18 and TRBJ1-2; 10 bases align to TRBD1. V was clipped by 6 bases and J by 3 bases; unmatched bases: 1. This CDR3 comprises 13 residues. CDR1 is KGHSH and CDR2 is LQKENI in the germline V gene. The CDR3 is CASSDRGDYGYTF. The DNA for the CDR3 is TGTGCCAGCTCGGACAGGGGGGACTATGGCTACACCTTC.

This chain connects TRBV19 to TRBJ2-7; 16 bases fit TRBD2. Losses at the gene ends were 6 bases for V and 4 bases for J; bases not matched to a gene: 6. Germline loops: CDR1 LNHDA, CDR2 SQIVND (reference sequence). The CDR3 is 16 residues long. The CDR3: CASSPGLAGGPYEQYF. The CDR3 bases are TGTGCCAGTAGCCCGGGACTAGCGGGAGGGCCTTACGAGCAGTACTTC.

The rearrangement joins TRBV6-2 or TRBV6-3 to TRBJ2-7; D is undetermined. Trimming shortened V by 6 bases and J by 6 bases, and 12 bases separated the two germline ends. The CDR3 has 12 residues. Germline V gives CDR1 MNHEY, CDR2 SVGEGT. CDR3 residues: CASSDLMGEQYF. The CDR3 region has the DNA TGTGCCAGCAGCGACCTAATGGGCGAGCAGTACTTC.

The chain carries TRBV7-9 and TRBJ2-7; D gene uncertain. V lost 2 bases and J lost 1, with 6 bases in between. Germline CDR1 SEHNR, CDR2 FQNEAQ (reference sequence). The CDR3 totals 13 residues. This CDR3 is CASSLRRSYEQYF. CDR3 nucleotides: TGTGCCAGCAGCTTAAGGCGATCCTACGAGCAGTACTTC.